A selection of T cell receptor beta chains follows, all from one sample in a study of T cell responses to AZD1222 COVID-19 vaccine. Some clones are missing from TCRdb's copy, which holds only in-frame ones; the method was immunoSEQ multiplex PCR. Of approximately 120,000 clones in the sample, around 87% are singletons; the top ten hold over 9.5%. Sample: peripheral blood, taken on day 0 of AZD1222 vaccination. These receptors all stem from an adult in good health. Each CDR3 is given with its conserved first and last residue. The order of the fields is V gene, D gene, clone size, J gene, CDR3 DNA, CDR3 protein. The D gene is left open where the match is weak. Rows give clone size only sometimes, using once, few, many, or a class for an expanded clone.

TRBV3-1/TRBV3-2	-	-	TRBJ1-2	TGTGCCAGCAGCCCCCGTTGGGGTAACTATGGCTACACCTTC	CASSPRWGNYGYTF
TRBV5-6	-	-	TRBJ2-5	TGTGCCAGCAGCTTGGAAGGGGATCGGGAGACCCAGTACTTC	CASSLEGDRETQYF
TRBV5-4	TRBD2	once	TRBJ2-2	TGTGCCACCTCCGCGGGCGGGAGTTTTACCGGGGAGCTGTTTTTT	CATSAGGSFTGELFF
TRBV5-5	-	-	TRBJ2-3	TGTGCCAGCAGCCTCGGACCTCTTGGGGATACGCAGTATTTT	CASSLGPLGDTQYF
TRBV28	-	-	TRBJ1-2	TGTGCCAGCAGTTTTGAGAGGGACAACGGCTACACCTTC	CASSFERDNGYTF
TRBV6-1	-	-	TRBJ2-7	TGTGCCAGCAGTGAATTAGCAAGGATTAGGGAGCAGTACTTC	CASSELARIREQYF
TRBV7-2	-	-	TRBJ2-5	TGTGCCAGCAGCGCACTAGCTCAGACCCAGTACTTC	CASSALAQTQYF
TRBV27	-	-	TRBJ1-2	TGTGCCAGCAGTCCCACCGGCCTCTATGGCTACACCTTC	CASSPTGLYGYTF
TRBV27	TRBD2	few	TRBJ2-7	TGTGCCAGCAGCCTCGGGACTAGCGGAACCTACGAGCAGTACTTC	CASSLGTSGTYEQYF
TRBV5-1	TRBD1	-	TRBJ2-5	TGCGCCAGCAGCCCGGGGACAGGGGGAGTTGGGGAGACCCAGTACTTC	CASSPGTGGVGETQYF
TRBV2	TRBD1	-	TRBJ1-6	TGTGCCAGCAGTGAATTTGGGACAGGGTCTTCACCCCTCCACTTT	CASSEFGTGSSPLHF
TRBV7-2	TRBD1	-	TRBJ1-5	TGTGCCAGCAGCCAGAGGACAGGAAGTAATCAGCCCCAGCATTTT	CASSQRTGSNQPQHF
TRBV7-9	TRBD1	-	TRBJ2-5	TGTGCCAGCAGCTCGGGGACAGGGCAAGAGACCCAGTACTTC	CASSSGTGQETQYF
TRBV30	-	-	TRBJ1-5	TGTGCCTGGAGTGATGGGAGCAATCAGCCCCAGCATTTT	CAWSDGSNQPQHF
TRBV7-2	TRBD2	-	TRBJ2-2	TGTGCCAGCAGCCATAGCGGGGCTAGCGGATCCACCGGGGAGCTGTTTTTT	CASSHSGASGSTGELFF
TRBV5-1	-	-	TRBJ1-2	TGCGCCAGCAGCGCGACAGTGGGCTATGGCTACACCTTC	CASSATVGYGYTF
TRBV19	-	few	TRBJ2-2	TGTGCCAGTAGTTGGGACGGCAGGAACACCGGGGAGCTGTTTTTT	CASSWDGRNTGELFF
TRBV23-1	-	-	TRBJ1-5	TGCGCCAGCAGCTGGGGAGGAGGGTCGAGCAATCAGCCCCAGCATTTT	CASSWGGGSSNQPQHF
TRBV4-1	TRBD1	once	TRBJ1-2	TGCGCCAGCAGCCAAGAATCTGGACAGGGTCTCGTGGACTATGGCTACACCTTC	CASSQESGQGLVDYGYTF
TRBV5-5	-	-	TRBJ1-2	TGTGCCAGCAGCTTGGGGCCCGGCGAGAAGTATGGCTACACCTTC	CASSLGPGEKYGYTF
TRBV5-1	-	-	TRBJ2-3	TGCGCCAGCAGCCCCTTAGCGGATAGCACAGATACGCAGTATTTT	CASSPLADSTDTQYF
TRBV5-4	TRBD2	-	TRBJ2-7	TGTGCCAGCAGCTTTCGAAGCGGGAGGGGAACCTACGAGCAGTACTTC	CASSFRSGRGTYEQYF
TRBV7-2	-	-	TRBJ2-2	TGTGCCAGCAGCTCCCCCCCGGGACCTCCGAACACCGGGGAGCTGTTTTTT	CASSSPPGPPNTGELFF
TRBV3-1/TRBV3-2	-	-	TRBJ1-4	TGTGCCAGCACCCGGACCGGGTTAGGTGAAAAACTGTTTTTT	CASTRTGLGEKLFF
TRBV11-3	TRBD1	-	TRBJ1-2	TGTGCCAGCAGCTACAGGGGAAGGGGCTACACCTTC	CASSYRGRGYTF
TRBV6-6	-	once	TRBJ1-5	TGTGCCAGCAGTTACCCCGGGAAGGGAGGTCAGCCCCAGCATTTT	CASSYPGKGGQPQHF